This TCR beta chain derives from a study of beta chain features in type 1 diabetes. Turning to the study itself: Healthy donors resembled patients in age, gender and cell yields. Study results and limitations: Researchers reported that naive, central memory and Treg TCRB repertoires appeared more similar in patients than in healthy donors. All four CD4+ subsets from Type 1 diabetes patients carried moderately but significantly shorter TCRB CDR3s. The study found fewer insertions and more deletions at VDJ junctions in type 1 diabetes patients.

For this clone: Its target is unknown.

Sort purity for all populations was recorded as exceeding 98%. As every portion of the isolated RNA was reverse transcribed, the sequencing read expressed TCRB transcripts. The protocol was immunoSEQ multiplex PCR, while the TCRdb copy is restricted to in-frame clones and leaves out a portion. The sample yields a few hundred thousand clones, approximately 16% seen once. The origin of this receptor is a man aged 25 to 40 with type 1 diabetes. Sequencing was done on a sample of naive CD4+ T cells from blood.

CDR3 region: CASSYEGQKETQYF. CDR3 in DNA: TGCGCCAGCAGCTACGAGGGACAGAAAGAGACCCAGTACTTC. The rearrangement uses TRBV5-1 and TRBJ2-5; 7 bases are shared with TRBD1. This CDR3 comprises 14 residues. V was pared by 3 bases and J by 3 bases, with 5 bases of the junction left unmatched. In germline, CDR1 is SGHRS, CDR2 YFSETQ.